This record looks at one T cell receptor beta chain sequence and its context. Its recognized antigen is unknown. Per-base qualities were not stored, and no clone one base away is much larger. This sample stems from a study of blood T cell repertoires in COVID-19 (dated by TCRdb to the early 2020s). In terms of the full investigation: Samples from collaborators originated in the United States, Italy and Spain and spanned both the acute and convalescent phases of COVID-19. The prospective study material was composed of cDNA or gDNA derived from T cells, B-cell-depleted T cells, or PBMCs. Deeply sampled blood TCRbeta repertoires from subjects exposed to, actively infected with, or recovered from COVID-19 were included in the dataset. A freely available public database, intended as a resource for researchers studying the immune response to SARS-CoV-2, is where the repertoires were released. The samples were drawn from two sources: the first 160 participants of the ongoing ImmuneRACE study, and approximately 1,300 subjects contributed by 6 global collaborators. A de-identified subject ID, COVID-19 status, age in years and sex were almost always included in the sample metadata. Where available, HLA class I and class II types were obtained from metadata supplied by the sample provider rather than from assay-based typing. General conclusions and limits of the study: The quantity of clinical and demographic metadata differed by source and by participant and was supplied without curation.

TCRbeta CDR3 regions were amplified from genomic DNA using the immunoSEQ Assay, a bias-controlled multiplex PCR. The paper's data handling went like this. The number of nucleated cells in each sample was estimated by amplification of reference gene primers within the assay. To quantify the absolute abundance of each unique TCRbeta CDR3 rearrangement, sequence reads were collapsed and filtered. For each sample, productive Simpson clonality was calculated as the square root of Simpson's diversity index over productive rearrangements. TCRdb provides this immuneACCESS table in a form limited to in-frame rearrangements. Some clones are lacking; in checked studies, under half of them reflect an unresolved V gene, and why the rest are absent is not known. V and J calls and clone size follow that table, whereas D and trimming were derived from the DNA. This sample holds roughly 280,000 clones; 86% were observed only once. Approximately 8.2% of the sample rests with the top ten.

Whole blood was collected in K2EDTA tubes by collaborating institutions according to the institutions' own protocols. For TCRbeta analysis, collaborators shipped samples as frozen whole blood, isolated PBMCs, or DNA extracted from either of those sample types. Material: peripheral blood. This clonotype was obtained from a man aged 35 to 55 with active or convalescent COVID-19.

At the DNA level, the sequence is TGTGCCAGCAGAATGGGACAGGGCGGTGGAACTGAAGCTTTCTTT. This translates into CASRMGQGGGTEAFF. The chain is made from TRBV6-5 and TRBJ1-1, and TRBD1 matches 9 of the central bases. V trim: 6 bases; J trim: 5 bases; unmatched bases: 10. CDR1 and CDR2 are read off the germline V gene as MNHEY and SVGAGI. The CDR3 measures 15 amino acids from cysteine to phenylalanine. Solely the CDR3 DNA is kept, with 45 bases framed from the first base.